This TCR beta chain emerged from a study of blood T cell repertoires in COVID-19. CDR1 is SNHLY and CDR2 is FYNNEI in the germline V gene. Germline trimming cut 8 bases from V and 8 bases from J; bases unmatched to any gene: 5. This CDR3 comprises 12 residues. Per the authors' pipeline: From reference gene primer amplification, estimates of nucleated cell counts were derived. Only in-frame clones appear in the TCRdb table, and some are missing; sequencing was by immunoSEQ multiplex PCR. V and J calls and clone size are those listed in that table; D and trimming were worked out from the DNA. The data hold around 450,000 clones, with less than 95% observed a single time.

Sequenced input: PBMCs or T cells enriched from blood (not recorded which). The TCR was taken from a man aged 18 to 30 who had recovered from COVID-19. J is TRBJ1-2 and V is TRBV2; 10 bases line up with TRBD1. The DNA of the CDR3 is TGTGCCAGCGGGGAGACAGGGGGCGGCTACACCTTC. The encoded protein is CASGETGGGYTF.